This note documents a single T cell receptor beta chain sequence. V gave up 1 base and J gave up 4 bases, with 8 bases separating them. The CDR3 sequence is 15 residues long. CDR1 is SNHLY, CDR2 FYNNEI, per germline. Source study methods: Reference gene primer amplification yielded estimated nucleated cell counts. TCRdb's copy holds only in-frame clones and misses some; the assay was immunoSEQ multiplex PCR. That table supplies the V and J calls and clone size; D and trimming were determined from the DNA. This table has around 92,000 clones, 86% appearing once. These data belong to a study of blood T cell repertoires in COVID-19. Looking at the study overall: Both acute and convalescent COVID-19 samples were obtained from the United States, Italy and Spain. In each case, the material was cDNA or gDNA derived from T cells, B-cell-depleted T cells, or PBMCs.

This chain uses TRBV2 with TRBJ2-6; D unresolved. This clonotype originated in a woman aged 55-70 years in a cohort sampled during active or convalescent COVID-19. Sequenced: peripheral blood. CDR3 sequence: CASSEGARGANVLTF. The DNA for the CDR3 is TGTGCCAGCAGTGAAGGGGCCAGGGGGGCCAACGTCCTGACTTTC.